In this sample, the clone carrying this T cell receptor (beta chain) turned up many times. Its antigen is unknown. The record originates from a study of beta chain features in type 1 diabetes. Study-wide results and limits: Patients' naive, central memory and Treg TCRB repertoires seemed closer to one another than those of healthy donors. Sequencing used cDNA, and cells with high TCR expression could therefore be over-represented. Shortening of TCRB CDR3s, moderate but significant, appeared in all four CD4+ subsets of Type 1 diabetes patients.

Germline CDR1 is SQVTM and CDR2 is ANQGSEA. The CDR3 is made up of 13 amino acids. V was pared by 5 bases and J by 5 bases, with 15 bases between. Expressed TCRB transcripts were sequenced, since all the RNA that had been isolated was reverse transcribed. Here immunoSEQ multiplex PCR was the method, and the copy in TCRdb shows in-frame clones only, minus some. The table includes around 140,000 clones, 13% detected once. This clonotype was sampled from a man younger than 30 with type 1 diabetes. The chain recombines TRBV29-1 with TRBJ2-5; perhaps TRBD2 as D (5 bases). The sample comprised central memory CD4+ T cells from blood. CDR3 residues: CSVTDTPGETQYF. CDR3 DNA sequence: TGCAGCGTTACAGACACCCCGGGGGAGACCCAGTACTTC. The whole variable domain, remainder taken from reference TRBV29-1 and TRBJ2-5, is SAVISQKPSRDICQRGTSLTIQCQVDSQVTMMFWYRQQPGQSLTLIATANQGSEATYESGFVIDKFPISRPNLTFSTLTVSNMSPEDSSIYLCSVTDTPGETQYFGPGTRLLVL.